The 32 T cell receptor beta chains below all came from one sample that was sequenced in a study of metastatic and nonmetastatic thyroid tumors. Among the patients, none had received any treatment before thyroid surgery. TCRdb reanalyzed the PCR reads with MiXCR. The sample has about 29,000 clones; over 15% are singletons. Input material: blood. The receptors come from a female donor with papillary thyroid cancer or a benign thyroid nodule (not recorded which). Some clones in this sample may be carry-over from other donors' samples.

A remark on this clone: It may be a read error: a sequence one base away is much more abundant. This chain's CDR3 is CPSRARDLWYF. CDR3 bases: TGCCCCAGCAGGGCCCGGGACCTGTGGTACTTC. This sequence joins TRBV4-1 and TRBJ2-4; D possibly matches TRBD1 or TRBD2 (5 bases each). The CDR3 covers 11 residues. Germline values: CDR1 MGHRA, CDR2 YSYEKL.

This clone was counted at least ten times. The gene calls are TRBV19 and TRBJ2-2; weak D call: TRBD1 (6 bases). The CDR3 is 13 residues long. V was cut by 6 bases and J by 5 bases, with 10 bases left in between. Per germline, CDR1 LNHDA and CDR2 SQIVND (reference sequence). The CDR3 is CASRGHSTGELFF. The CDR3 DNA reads TGTGCCAGTAGGGGACACTCAACCGGGGAGCTGTTTTTT.

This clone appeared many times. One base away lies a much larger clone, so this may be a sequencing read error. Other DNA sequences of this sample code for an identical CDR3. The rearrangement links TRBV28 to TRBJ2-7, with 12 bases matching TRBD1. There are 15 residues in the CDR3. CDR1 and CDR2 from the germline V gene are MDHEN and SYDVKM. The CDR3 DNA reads TGTGCCAGCAGTCCCCCCGGGACAGGGGGCTACGAGCAGTACTTT. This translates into CASSPPGTGGYEQYF.

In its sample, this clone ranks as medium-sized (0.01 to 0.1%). CDR3 in amino acids: CASSGYSYEQYF. DNA for the CDR3: TGTGCCAGCAGCGGGTACTCCTACGAGCAGTACTTC. V gene TRBV6-1 combines with J gene TRBJ2-7; unclear D gene. The CDR3 length is 12 residues. Germline V gene lookup returns CDR1 MNHNS and CDR2 SASEGT. Deletions cut 6 bases from V and 0 bases from J, with 6 bases between.

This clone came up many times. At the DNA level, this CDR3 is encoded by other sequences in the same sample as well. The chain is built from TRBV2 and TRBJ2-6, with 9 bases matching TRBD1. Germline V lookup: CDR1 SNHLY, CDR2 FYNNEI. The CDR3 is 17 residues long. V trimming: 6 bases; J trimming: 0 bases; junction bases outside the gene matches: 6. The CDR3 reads CASRGTGSFSGANVLTF. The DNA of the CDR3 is TGTGCCAGCAGGGGGACAGGGAGTTTCTCTGGGGCCAACGTCCTGACTTTC.

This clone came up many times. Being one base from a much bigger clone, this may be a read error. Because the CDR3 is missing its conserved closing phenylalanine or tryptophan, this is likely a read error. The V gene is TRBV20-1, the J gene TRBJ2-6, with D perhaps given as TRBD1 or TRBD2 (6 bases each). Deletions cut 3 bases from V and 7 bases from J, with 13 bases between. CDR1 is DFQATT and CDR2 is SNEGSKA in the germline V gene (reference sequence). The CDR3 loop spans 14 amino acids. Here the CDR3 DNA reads TGCAGTGCTAGTAGGTGGGGGGCAGCCAACGTCCTGACTTCC. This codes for CSASRWGAANVLTS.

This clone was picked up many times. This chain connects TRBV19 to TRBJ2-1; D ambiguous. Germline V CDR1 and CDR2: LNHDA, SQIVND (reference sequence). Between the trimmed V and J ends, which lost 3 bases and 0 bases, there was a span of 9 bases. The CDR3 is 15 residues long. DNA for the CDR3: TGTGCCAGTAGTATGAGCTCTAACTCCTACAATGAGCAGTTCTTC. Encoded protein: CASSMSSNSYNEQFF. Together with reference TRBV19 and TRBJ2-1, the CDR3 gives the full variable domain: DGGITQSPKYLFRKEGQNVTLSCEQNLNHDAMYWYRQDPGQGLRLIYYSQIVNDFQKGDIAEGYSVSREKKESFPLTVTSAQKNPTAFYLCASSMSSNSYNEQFFGPGTRLTVL.

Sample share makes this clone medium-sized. This CDR3 reads CASSYSTGSNQPQHF. As DNA, the CDR3 is TGTGCCAGCAGTTACTCGACAGGTTCCAATCAGCCCCAGCATTTT. The chain links TRBV6-5 to TRBJ1-5; a weak D match, TRBD1 (6 bases). CDR1 is MNHEY and CDR2 is SVGAGI in the germline V gene. Trimming took off 0 bases at V and 3 bases at J, with 9 bases between the two ends. The length of the CDR3 is 15 residues.

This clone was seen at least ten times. CDR3 protein: CASSLDAAYEQYF. In DNA form, the CDR3 reads TGTGCCAGCAGCTTAGATGCCGCCTACGAGCAGTACTTC. The chain recombines TRBV7-9 with TRBJ2-7; D gene unclear. Germline V gene lookup returns CDR1 SEHNR and CDR2 FQNEAQ (reference sequence). The CDR3 consists of 13 residues. V was clipped by 1 base and J by 2 bases, with 6 bases between them.

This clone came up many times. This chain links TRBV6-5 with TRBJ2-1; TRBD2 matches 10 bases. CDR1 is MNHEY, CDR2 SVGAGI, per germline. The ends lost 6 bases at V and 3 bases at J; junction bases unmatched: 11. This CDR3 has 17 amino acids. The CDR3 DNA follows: TGTGCCAGCAGAAAAGGGGGTAGCGGGAGGATCTACAATGAGCAGTTCTTC. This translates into CASRKGGSGRIYNEQFF.

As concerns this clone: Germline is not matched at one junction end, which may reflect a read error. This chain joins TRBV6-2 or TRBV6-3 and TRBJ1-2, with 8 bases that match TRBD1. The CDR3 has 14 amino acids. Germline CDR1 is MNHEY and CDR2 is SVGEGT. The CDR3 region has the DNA TGTGCCAGCAGTTGGTTGAGGACAGGGTTCGGCTACGTCTTC. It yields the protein CASSWLRTGFGYVF.

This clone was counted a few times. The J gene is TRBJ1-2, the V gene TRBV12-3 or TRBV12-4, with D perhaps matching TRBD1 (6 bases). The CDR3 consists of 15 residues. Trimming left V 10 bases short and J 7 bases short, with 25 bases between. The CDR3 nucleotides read TGTGCCAACAGCCAGACCTCCACAGGGCGCAGTGGCTACACCTTC. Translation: CANSQTSTGRSGYTF.

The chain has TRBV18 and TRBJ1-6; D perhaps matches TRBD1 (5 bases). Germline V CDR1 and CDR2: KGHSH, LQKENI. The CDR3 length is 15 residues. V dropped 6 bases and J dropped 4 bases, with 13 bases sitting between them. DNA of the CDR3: TGTGCCAGCTCTCCCCCGGGACTGTATAATTCACCCCTCCACTTT. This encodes CASSPPGLYNSPLHF.

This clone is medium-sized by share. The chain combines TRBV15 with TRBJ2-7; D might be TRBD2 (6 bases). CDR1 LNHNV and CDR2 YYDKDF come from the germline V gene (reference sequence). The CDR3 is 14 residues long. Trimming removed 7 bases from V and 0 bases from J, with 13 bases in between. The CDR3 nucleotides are TGTGCCACCACCACTGGCGGGAACTCCTACGAGCAGTACTTC. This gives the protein CATTTGGNSYEQYF. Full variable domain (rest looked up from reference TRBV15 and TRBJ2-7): DAMVIQNPRYQVTQFGKPVTLSCSQTLNHNVMYWYQQKSSQAPKLLFHYYDKDFNNEADTPDNFQSRRPNTSFCFLDIRSPGLGDTAMYLCATTTGGNSYEQYFGPGTRLTVT.

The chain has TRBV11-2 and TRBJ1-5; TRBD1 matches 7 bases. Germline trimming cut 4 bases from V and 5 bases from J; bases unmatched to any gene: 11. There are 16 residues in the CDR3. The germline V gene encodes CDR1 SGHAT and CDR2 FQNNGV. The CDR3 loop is CASSSYRGLPHQPQHF. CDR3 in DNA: TGTGCCAGCAGCTCCTACAGGGGATTACCACATCAGCCCCAGCATTTT.

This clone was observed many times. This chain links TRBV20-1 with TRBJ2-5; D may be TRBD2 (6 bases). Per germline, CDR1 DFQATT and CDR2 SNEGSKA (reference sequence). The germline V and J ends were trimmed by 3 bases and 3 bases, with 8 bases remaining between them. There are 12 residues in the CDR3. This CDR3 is CSASPGEETQYF. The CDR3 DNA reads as TGCAGTGCTAGTCCGGGGGAAGAGACCCAGTACTTC.

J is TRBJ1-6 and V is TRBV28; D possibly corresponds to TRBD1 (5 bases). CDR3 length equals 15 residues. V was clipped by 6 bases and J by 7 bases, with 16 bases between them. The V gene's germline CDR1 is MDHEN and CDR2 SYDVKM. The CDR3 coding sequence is TGTGCCAGCAGCTTAAGTGCCGGGGGGAATTCACCCCTCCACTTT. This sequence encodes CASSLSAGGNSPLHF.

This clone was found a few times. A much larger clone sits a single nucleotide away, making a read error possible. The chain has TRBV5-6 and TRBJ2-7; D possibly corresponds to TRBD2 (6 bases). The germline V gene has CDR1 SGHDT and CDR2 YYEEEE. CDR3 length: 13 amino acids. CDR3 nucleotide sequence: TGTGCCATCAGCTTGGATTCGGGGGTCGAGCAGTACTTC. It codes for CAISLDSGVEQYF.

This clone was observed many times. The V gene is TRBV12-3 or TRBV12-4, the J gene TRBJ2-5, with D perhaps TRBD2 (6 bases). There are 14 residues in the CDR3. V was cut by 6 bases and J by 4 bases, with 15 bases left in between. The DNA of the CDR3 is TGTGCCAGCAGCCAAGGTGGGACTGGAGAGACCCAGTACTTC. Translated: CASSQGGTGETQYF.

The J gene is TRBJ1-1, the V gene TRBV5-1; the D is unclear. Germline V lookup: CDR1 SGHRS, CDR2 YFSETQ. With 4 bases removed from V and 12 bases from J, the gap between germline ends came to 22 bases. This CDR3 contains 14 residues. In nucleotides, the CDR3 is TGCGCCAGCAGCCCGGACTTGACGGGGTATGCGTCTTTCTTT. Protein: CASSPDLTGYASFF.

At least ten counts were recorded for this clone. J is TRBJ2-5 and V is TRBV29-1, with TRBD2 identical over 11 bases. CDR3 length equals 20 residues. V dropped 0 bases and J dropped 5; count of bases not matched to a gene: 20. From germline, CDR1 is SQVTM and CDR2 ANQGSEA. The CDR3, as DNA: TGCAGCGTTGAAGAGATCCCGGGGAGTAGCGGGAGGGCCGTGAAGGAGACCCAGTACTTC. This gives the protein CSVEEIPGSSGRAVKETQYF.

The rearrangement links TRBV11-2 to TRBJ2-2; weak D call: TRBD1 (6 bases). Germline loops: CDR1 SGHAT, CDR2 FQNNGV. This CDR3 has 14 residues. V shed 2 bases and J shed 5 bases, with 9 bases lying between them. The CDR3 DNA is TGTGCCAGCAGCTTACAGGGGTGGACCGGGGAGCTGTTTTTT. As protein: CASSLQGWTGELFF.

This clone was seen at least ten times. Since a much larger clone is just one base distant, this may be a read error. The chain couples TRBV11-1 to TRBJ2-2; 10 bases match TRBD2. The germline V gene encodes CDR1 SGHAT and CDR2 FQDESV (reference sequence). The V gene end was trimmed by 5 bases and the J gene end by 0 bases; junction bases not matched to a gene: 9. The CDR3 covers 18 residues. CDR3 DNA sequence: TGTGCCAGCAGCCGTCCGGTTAGCGGGAGGACGAACACCGGGGAGCTGTTTTTT. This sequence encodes CASSRPVSGRTNTGELFF.

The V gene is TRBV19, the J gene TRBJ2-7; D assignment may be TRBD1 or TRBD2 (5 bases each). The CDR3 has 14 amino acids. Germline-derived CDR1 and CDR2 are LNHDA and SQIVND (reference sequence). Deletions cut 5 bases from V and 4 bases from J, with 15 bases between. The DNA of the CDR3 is TGTGCCAGTAGTCGGGGACCGGACGTATACGAGCAGTACTTC. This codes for CASSRGPDVYEQYF.

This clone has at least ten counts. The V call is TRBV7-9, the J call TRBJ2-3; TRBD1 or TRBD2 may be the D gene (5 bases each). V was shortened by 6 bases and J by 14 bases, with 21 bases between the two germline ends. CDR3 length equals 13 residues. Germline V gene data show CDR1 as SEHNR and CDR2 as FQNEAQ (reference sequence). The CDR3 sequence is CASSMGVGGQGYF. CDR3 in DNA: TGTGCCAGCAGTATGGGGGTTGGCGGTCAGGGGTATTTT. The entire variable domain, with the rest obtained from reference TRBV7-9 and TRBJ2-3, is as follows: DTGVSQNPRHKITKRGQNVTFRCDPISEHNRLYWYRQTLGQGPEFLTYFQNEAQLEKSRLLSDRFSAERPKGSFSTLEIQRTEQGDSAMYLCASSMGVGGQGYFGPGTRLTVL.

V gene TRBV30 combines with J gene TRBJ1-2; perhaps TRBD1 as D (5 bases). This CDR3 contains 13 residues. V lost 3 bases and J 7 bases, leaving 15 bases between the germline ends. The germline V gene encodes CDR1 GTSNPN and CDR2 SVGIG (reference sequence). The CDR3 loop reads CAWRGQGIGGYTF. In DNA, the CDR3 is TGTGCCTGGAGAGGGCAGGGAATAGGTGGCTACACCTTC.

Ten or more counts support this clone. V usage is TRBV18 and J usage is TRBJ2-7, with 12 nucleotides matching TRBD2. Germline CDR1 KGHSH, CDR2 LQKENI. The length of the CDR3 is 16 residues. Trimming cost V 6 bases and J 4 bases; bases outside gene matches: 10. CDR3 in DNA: TGTGCCAGCTCGCCAGGACTAGCGGGATCTTCTTACGAGCAGTACTTC. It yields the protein CASSPGLAGSSYEQYF.

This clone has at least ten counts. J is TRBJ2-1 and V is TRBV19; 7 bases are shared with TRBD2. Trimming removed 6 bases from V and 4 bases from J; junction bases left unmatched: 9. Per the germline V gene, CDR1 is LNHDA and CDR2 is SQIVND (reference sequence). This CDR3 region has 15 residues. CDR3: CASRPPGLYYNEQFF. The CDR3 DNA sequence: TGTGCCAGTAGGCCTCCGGGACTATATTACAATGAGCAGTTCTTC.

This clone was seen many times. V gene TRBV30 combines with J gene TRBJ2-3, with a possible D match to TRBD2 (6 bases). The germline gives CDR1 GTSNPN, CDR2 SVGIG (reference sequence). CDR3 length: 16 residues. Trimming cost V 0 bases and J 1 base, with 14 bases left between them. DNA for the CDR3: TGTGCCTGGAGTGTACAGTTAGCGGCACGCACAGATACGCAGTATTTT. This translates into CAWSVQLAARTDTQYF.

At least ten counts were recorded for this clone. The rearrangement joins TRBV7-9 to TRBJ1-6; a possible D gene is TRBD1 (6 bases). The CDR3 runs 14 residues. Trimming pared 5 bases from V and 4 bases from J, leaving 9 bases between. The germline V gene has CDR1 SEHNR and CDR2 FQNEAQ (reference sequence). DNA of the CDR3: TGTGCCAGCAGCCAAGGGGGGTATAATTCACCCCTCCACTTT. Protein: CASSQGGYNSPLHF.

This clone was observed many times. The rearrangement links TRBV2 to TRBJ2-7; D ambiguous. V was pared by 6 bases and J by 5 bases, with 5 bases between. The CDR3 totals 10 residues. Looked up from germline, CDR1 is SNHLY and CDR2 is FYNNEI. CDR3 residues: CASSSNEQYF. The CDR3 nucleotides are TGTGCCAGCAGCTCAAACGAGCAGTACTTC.

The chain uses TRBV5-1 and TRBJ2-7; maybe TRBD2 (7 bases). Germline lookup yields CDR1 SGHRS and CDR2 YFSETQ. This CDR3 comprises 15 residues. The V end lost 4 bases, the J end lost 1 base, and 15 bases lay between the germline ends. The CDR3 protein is CASSPGGRGSYEQYF. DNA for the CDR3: TGCGCCAGCAGCCCCGGGGGGCGGGGGTCCTACGAGCAGTACTTC.